Presented here are 29 T cell receptor beta chains from one specimen sequenced in a study of T cells in tuberculosis. Method: immunoSEQ multiplex PCR; TCRdb's copy keeps in-frame clones and lacks some. The table records under 25,000 clones, around 97% of them present only once. Sample: PBMCs. These receptors all stem from a donor between 5 and 29 years old with latent tuberculosis or without tuberculosis infection.

The chain joins TRBV29-1 to TRBJ2-1; 9 bases line up with TRBD2. The CDR3 has 14 residues. CDR1 and CDR2 (germline): SQVTM, ANQGSEA. Trimming cost V 1 base and J 6 bases; bases outside gene matches: 4. Here the CDR3 DNA reads TGCAGCGTTGAAGGCGGGGGGGTGATCAATGAGCAGTTCTTC. Translating gives CSVEGGGVINEQFF.

J is TRBJ1-1 and V is TRBV6-1; D perhaps matches TRBD1 (5 bases). The ends were cut back, 3 bases at V and 4 bases at J, with 15 bases in the middle. Germline assignment: CDR1 MNHNS and CDR2 SASEGT. CDR3 length equals 15 residues. For the CDR3, the DNA is TGTGCCAGCAGTGATTGGGGGGTTCTCAGCACTGAAGCTTTCTTT. As protein: CASSDWGVLSTEAFF.

This rearrangement joins TRBV7-2 to TRBJ1-2, with D tentatively TRBD1 (6 bases). Between the trimmed V and J ends, which lost 3 bases and 5 bases, there was a span of 25 bases. Germline V gives CDR1 SGHTA, CDR2 FQGNSA. The CDR3 has 18 amino acids. The CDR3 bases are TGTGCCAGCAGCTTGGGGGGGCAGGGGCTTTTATTCGGATATGGCTACACCTTC. Translation: CASSLGGQGLLFGYGYTF.

This chain connects TRBV2 to TRBJ2-3, with TRBD1 matching over 9 bases. Germline V lookup: CDR1 SNHLY, CDR2 FYNNEI. V gave up 6 bases and J gave up 7 bases; unmatched junction bases: 14. The CDR3 extends over 16 amino acids. The CDR3 reads CASRGLGQGRPNTQYF. The CDR3 DNA sequence: TGTGCCAGCAGAGGCCTAGGACAGGGGAGGCCGAATACGCAGTATTTT. The variable domain in full, with the rest retrieved from reference TRBV2 and TRBJ2-3, is EPEVTQTPSHQVTQMGQEVILRCVPISNHLYFYWYRQILGQKVEFLVSFYNNEISEKSEIFDDQFSVERPDGSNFTLKIRSTKLEDSAMYFCASRGLGQGRPNTQYFGPGTRLTVL.

As regards this clone: Sequence at one end of the junction differs from germline and may be a read error. J is TRBJ1-1 and V is TRBV11-2; D is unresolved. Per germline, CDR1 SGHAT and CDR2 FQNNGV. This CDR3 region has 15 residues. The CDR3 region has the DNA TGTGCCAGCAGCTTATATTCGGGGATGAAAACTGAAGCTTTCTTT. The encoded protein is CASSLYSGMKTEAFF.

This rearrangement joins TRBV2 to TRBJ1-6; 7 nucleotides agree with TRBD1. Germline V gives CDR1 SNHLY, CDR2 FYNNEI. The CDR3 covers 14 residues. The trim removed 6 bases at V and 7 bases at J, leaving 6 bases unmatched. In nucleotides, the CDR3 is TGTGCCAGCAGCAGACAGGGCCCAAATTCACCCCTCCACTTT. Translating it yields CASSRQGPNSPLHF.

The chain uses TRBV2 and TRBJ1-1; D is undetermined. The V end lost 8 bases, the J end lost 0 bases, and 16 bases lay between the germline ends. This CDR3 is 15 amino acids long. Germline V gene lookup returns CDR1 SNHLY and CDR2 FYNNEI. The CDR3 DNA sequence: TGTGCCAGCGAGGAGGAGGGTAGGATGAACACTGAAGCTTTCTTT. Translation gives CASEEEGRMNTEAFF. The whole variable domain, filled in from reference TRBV2 and TRBJ1-1, reads EPEVTQTPSHQVTQMGQEVILRCVPISNHLYFYWYRQILGQKVEFLVSFYNNEISEKSEIFDDQFSVERPDGSNFTLKIRSTKLEDSAMYFCASEEEGRMNTEAFFGQGTRLTVV.

The chain has TRBV30 and TRBJ1-2; no reliable D call. This CDR3 has 10 amino acids. The V and J ends lost 7 bases and 2 bases respectively, with 5 bases between them. Germline V CDR1 and CDR2: GTSNPN, SVGIG (reference sequence). The CDR3 DNA sequence: TGTGCCTCAGGCAACTATGGCTACACCTTC. This gives the protein CASGNYGYTF.

V gene TRBV5-5 combines with J gene TRBJ2-7; 12 nucleotides align to TRBD1. The CDR3 consists of 18 residues. The V gene's germline CDR1 is SGHKS and CDR2 YYEKEE (reference sequence). The ends lost 1 base at V and 5 bases at J; junction bases unmatched: 13. The CDR3 sequence is CASSLQYLGQGAPHEQYF. In nucleotides, the CDR3 is TGTGCCAGCAGCTTGCAATACCTGGGACAGGGGGCGCCCCACGAGCAGTACTTC.

The chain is built from TRBV11-2 and TRBJ1-5; no definite D call. Trimming shortened V by 2 bases and J by 5 bases, and 7 bases separated the two germline ends. This CDR3 has 13 amino acids. Germline loops: CDR1 SGHAT, CDR2 FQNNGV. The CDR3 DNA reads TGTGCCAGCAGCTTAATGCGCGATCAGCCCCAGCATTTT. Translation: CASSLMRDQPQHF.

V is TRBV27 and J is TRBJ2-7, with 7 bases identical to TRBD2. Germline CDR1 MNHEY, CDR2 SMNVEV (reference sequence). With 6 bases clipped from V and 5 bases from J, the junction kept 7 bases outside the gene matches. The CDR3 loop spans 13 amino acids. The CDR3 here is CASSLPGGNEQYF. CDR3 sequence (DNA): TGTGCCAGCAGCCTTCCGGGAGGAAACGAGCAGTACTTC.

The rearrangement joins TRBV27 to TRBJ2-7; tentative D call: TRBD1 (6 bases). Germline loops: CDR1 MNHEY, CDR2 SMNVEV (reference sequence). V was shortened by 5 bases and J by 4 bases, with 18 bases between the two germline ends. The CDR3 contains 15 residues. This CDR3 is CASSLNLQGIYEQYF. The CDR3 DNA is TGTGCCAGCAGTCTAAACTTACAGGGTATATACGAGCAGTACTTC.

The chain employs TRBV11-2 and TRBJ2-7; 8 bases agree with TRBD2. This CDR3 is built from 16 residues. With 3 bases clipped from V and 7 bases from J, the junction kept 14 bases outside the gene matches. The germline gives CDR1 SGHAT, CDR2 FQNNGV. The CDR3 sequence: CASSFSGVGPPGEQYF. CDR3 DNA: TGTGCCAGCAGCTTTAGCGGGGTGGGACCCCCGGGGGAGCAGTACTTC.

The V gene is TRBV29-1, the J gene TRBJ1-2, with 8 bases lining up with TRBD1. CDR1 and CDR2 (germline): SQVTM, ANQGSEA. J gave up 0 bases and V 6 bases, and 6 bases lay outside the gene matches. The CDR3 length is 14 residues. The CDR3 bases are TGCAGCGTCGGACAGGGCAGTACTAACTATGGCTACACCTTC. As protein: CSVGQGSTNYGYTF.

J is TRBJ2-1 and V is TRBV27, with 7 bases that match TRBD1. CDR3 length: 16 residues. With V trimmed by 6 bases and J by 6 bases, 14 bases remained unmatched. Germline V gene lookup returns CDR1 MNHEY and CDR2 SMNVEV (reference sequence). The CDR3 here is CASSYTRDSWGNEQFF. CDR3 nucleotide sequence: TGTGCCAGCAGCTACACTCGGGACAGTTGGGGCAATGAGCAGTTCTTC.

J is TRBJ2-7 and V is TRBV30; D is possibly TRBD2 (6 bases). This CDR3 is built from 17 residues. The ends were cut back, 5 bases at V and 3 bases at J, with 26 bases in the middle. Germline lookup yields CDR1 GTSNPN and CDR2 SVGIG (reference sequence). CDR3 amino acids: CAWGPTLIGTDYYEQYF. CDR3 in DNA: TGTGCCTGGGGTCCAACCCTAATTGGGACGGACTACTACGAGCAGTACTTC.

This rearrangement joins TRBV10-3 to TRBJ1-1, with D hard to call. Germline CDR1 is ENHRY and CDR2 is SYGVKD. V lost 3 bases and J lost 4, with 12 bases in between. This CDR3 spans 14 amino acids. The CDR3 is CAISDHRELTEAFF. In DNA, the CDR3 is TGTGCCATCAGTGACCACCGGGAGCTCACTGAAGCTTTCTTT.

The V gene is TRBV9, the J gene TRBJ2-5; tentatively, D is TRBD1 (5 bases). Germline assignment: CDR1 SGDLS and CDR2 YYNGEE. The CDR3 is made up of 13 amino acids. V lost 7 bases and J 1 base, leaving 11 bases between the germline ends. CDR3 sequence (DNA): TGTGCCAGCCAGGGCACGATCCAAGAGACCCAGTACTTC. This encodes CASQGTIQETQYF.

The count of this clone is one. The chain combines TRBV27 with TRBJ2-1, with 8 bases lining up with TRBD1. With 2 bases clipped from V and 5 bases from J, the junction kept 2 bases outside the gene matches. The CDR3 is 14 amino acids. The V gene's germline CDR1 is MNHEY and CDR2 SMNVEV (reference sequence). The CDR3 loop reads CASSLQGANNEQFF. CDR3 bases: TGTGCCAGCAGTTTACAGGGGGCCAACAATGAGCAGTTCTTC.

The chain is built from TRBV10-1 and TRBJ2-7; TRBD1 agrees at 9 bases. This CDR3 is 14 amino acids long. The V gene's germline CDR1 is WNHNN and CDR2 SYGVQD (reference sequence). J was trimmed by 5 bases and V by 4 bases; bases with no gene match: 6. CDR3 protein: CASSVGTGTDEQYF. The CDR3 bases are TGCGCCAGCAGTGTCGGGACAGGGACGGACGAGCAGTACTTC.

CDR3 residues: CASWVAGEQFF. The CDR3 DNA follows: TGTGCCAGCTGGGTAGCGGGCGAGCAGTTCTTC. The V gene is TRBV27, the J gene TRBJ2-1, with 7 bases aligning to TRBD2. CDR1 is MNHEY and CDR2 is SMNVEV in the germline V gene (reference sequence). The CDR3 spans 11 residues. V shed 8 bases, J shed 10 bases, and the junction held 5 bases outside the gene matches.

This clone was seen more than once but under ten times. V is TRBV25-1 and J is TRBJ2-3, with 11 bases matching TRBD2. The junction had 10 bases not matched to a gene; V was cut back by 3 bases and J by 5 bases. CDR3 length: 17 residues. Germline V lookup: CDR1 MGHDK, CDR2 SYGVNS. Here the CDR3 reads CASSDPPLAGGVDTQYF. As DNA, the CDR3 is TGTGCCAGCAGTGACCCCCCTCTAGCGGGAGGAGTAGATACGCAGTATTTT. Filled out from reference TRBV25-1 and TRBJ2-3, the complete variable domain reads EADIYQTPRYLVIGTGKKITLECSQTMGHDKMYWYQQDPGMELHLIHYSYGVNSTEKGDLSSESTVSRIRTEHFPLTLESARPSHTSQYLCASSDPPLAGGVDTQYFGPGTRLTVL.

This clone was counted once. The gene calls are TRBV15 and TRBJ2-3; 11 bases match TRBD2. The trim removed 7 bases at V and 5 bases at J, leaving 5 bases unmatched. This CDR3 contains 14 residues. Germline V gene sequence: CDR1 LNHNV, CDR2 YYDKDF (reference sequence). The DNA of the CDR3 is TGTGCCACCACCCGGGGGACTAGCGGAGATACGCAGTATTTT. It specifies CATTRGTSGDTQYF.

The J gene is TRBJ1-2, the V gene TRBV30, with D possibly TRBD1 on 5 matching bases. The CDR3 length is 12 residues. Trimming stripped 1 base from V and 7 bases from J, with 10 bases between. CDR1 and CDR2 (germline): GTSNPN, SVGIG (reference sequence). CDR3 DNA sequence: TGTGCCTGGAGTGAGGGGCGAGCTGGCTACACCTTC. The encoded protein is CAWSEGRAGYTF. The whole variable domain, remainder taken from reference TRBV30 and TRBJ1-2, is SQTIHQWPATLVQPVGSPLSLECTVEGTSNPNLYWYRQAAGRGLQLLFYSVGIGQISSEVPQNLSASRPQDRQFILSSKKLLLSDSGFYLCAWSEGRAGYTFGSGTRLTVV.

This chain connects TRBV18 to TRBJ1-4, with 9 nucleotides matching TRBD1. The CDR3 spans 19 residues. V shed 3 bases, J shed 0 bases, and the junction held 11 bases outside the gene matches. CDR1 is KGHSH, CDR2 LQKENI, per germline. This CDR3 reads CASSPFSPTGGATNEKLFF. CDR3 coding DNA: TGTGCCAGCTCACCGTTTTCACCTACAGGGGGCGCAACTAATGAAAAACTGTTTTTT. Using reference TRBV18 and TRBJ1-4 for the parts outside the CDR3, the full variable domain is NAGVMQNPRHLVRRRGQEARLRCSPMKGHSHVYWYRQLPEEGLKFMVYLQKENIIDESGMPKERFSAEFPKEGPSILRIQQVVRGDSAAYFCASSPFSPTGGATNEKLFFGSGTQLSVL.

The chain is built from TRBV2 and TRBJ2-7; D may be TRBD1 (7 bases). Germline CDR1 and CDR2: SNHLY and FYNNEI. V gave up 8 bases and J gave up 12 bases, with 14 bases separating them. This CDR3 has 10 residues. The CDR3 nucleotides read TGTGCCAGCTATAGACAGGGAGGGTACTTC. The encoded protein is CASYRQGGYF.

The chain carries TRBV7-3 and TRBJ1-4; maybe TRBD1 (5 bases). Trimming pared 3 bases from V and 8 bases from J, leaving 10 bases between. The length of the CDR3 is 13 residues. The germline CDR1 and CDR2 sequences are SGHTA and FQGTGA. CDR3 region: CASSFQGGEKLFF. The CDR3 DNA is TGTGCCAGCAGCTTCCAGGGTGGGGAAAAACTGTTTTTT.

The V gene is TRBV9, the J gene TRBJ2-5; 7 bases fit TRBD2. Germline values: CDR1 SGDLS, CDR2 YYNGEE. The length of the CDR3 is 13 residues. J lost 5 bases, V lost 4 bases, and 5 bases had no gene match. The CDR3 nucleotides read TGTGCCAGCAGCCCGGGGGGTAGGGAGACCCAGTACTTC. Translating gives CASSPGGRETQYF. Together with reference TRBV9 and TRBJ2-5, the CDR3 gives the full variable domain: DSGVTQTPKHLITATGQRVTLRCSPRSGDLSVYWYQQSLDQGLQFLIQYYNGEERAKGNILERFSAQQFPDLHSELNLSSLELGDSALYFCASSPGGRETQYFGPGTRLLVL.

This clone showed up just once. This chain connects TRBV9 to TRBJ2-5, with TRBD2 matching 7 bases. Germline V gene data show CDR1 as SGDLS and CDR2 as YYNGEE. The CDR3 sequence is 15 residues long. The V and J ends lost 4 bases and 5 bases, in that order; junction bases with no gene match: 11. The CDR3 reads CASSSRTLGGETQYF. The CDR3 region has the DNA TGTGCCAGCAGCTCGAGGACGTTGGGGGGGGAGACCCAGTACTTC.